This T cell receptor beta chain was retrieved from a study of shared clonotypes between healthy human individuals. Across the study: Two female and a few male donors aged 18 to 49 were enrolled.

Cells designated naive CD8 were CD45RO-negative and were positively selected for CCR7, with terminally differentiated effector memory CD45RA+ cells excluded. In the study's own analysis: As immunoSEQ supplied junction-only sequences (without quality scores), filtering differed. Here immunoSEQ multiplex PCR was the method, and the copy in TCRdb shows in-frame clones only, minus some. D and trimming were read from the DNA, whereas the V and J calls and clone size are those reported in that table. The sample holds about 820,000 clones, nearly 95% seen once. CDR1 and CDR2 from the germline V gene are PRHDT and FYEKMQ (reference sequence). V gave up 5 bases and J gave up 8 bases; unmatched junction bases: 7. The CDR3 runs 15 residues.

Sequenced sample: naive CD8+ T cells sorted from blood. The V call is TRBV13, the J call TRBJ2-1; TRBD2 matches 12 bases. The sequence was collected from a young man in good health. The DNA of the CDR3 is TGTGCCAGCAGCCGCAGACTAGCGGGAGTCTATGAGCAGTTCTTC. Its protein product is CASSRRLAGVYEQFF.